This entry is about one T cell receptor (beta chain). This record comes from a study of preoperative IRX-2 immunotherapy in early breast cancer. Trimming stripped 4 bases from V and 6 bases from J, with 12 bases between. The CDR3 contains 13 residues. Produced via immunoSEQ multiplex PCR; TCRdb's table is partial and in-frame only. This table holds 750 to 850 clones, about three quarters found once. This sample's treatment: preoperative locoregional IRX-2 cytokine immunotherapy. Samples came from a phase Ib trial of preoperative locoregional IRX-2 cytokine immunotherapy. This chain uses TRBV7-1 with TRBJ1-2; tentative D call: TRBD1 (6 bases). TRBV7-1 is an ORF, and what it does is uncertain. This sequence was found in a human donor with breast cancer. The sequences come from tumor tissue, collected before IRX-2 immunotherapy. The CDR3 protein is CASSWNRDDGYTF. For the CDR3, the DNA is TGTGCCAGCAGCTGGAACAGGGATGATGGCTACACCTTC.